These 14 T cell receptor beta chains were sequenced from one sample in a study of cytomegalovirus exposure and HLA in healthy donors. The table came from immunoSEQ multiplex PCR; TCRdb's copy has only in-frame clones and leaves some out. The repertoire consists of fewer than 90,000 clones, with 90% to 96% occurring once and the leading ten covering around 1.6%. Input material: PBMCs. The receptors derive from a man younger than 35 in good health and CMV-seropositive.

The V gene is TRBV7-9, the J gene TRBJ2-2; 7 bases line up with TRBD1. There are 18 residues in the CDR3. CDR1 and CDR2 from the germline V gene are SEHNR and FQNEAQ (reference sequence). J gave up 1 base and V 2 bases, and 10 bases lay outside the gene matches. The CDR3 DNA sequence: TGTGCCAGCAGCTTAAATCTTTGGACAGGACTGAACACCGGGGAGCTGTTTTTT. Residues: CASSLNLWTGLNTGELFF.

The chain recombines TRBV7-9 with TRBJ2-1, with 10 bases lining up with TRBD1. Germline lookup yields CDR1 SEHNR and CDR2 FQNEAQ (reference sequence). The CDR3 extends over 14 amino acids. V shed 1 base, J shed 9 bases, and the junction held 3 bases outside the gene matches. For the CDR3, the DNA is TGTGCCAGCAGCTTAGTGGGACAGGGGACTGAGCAGTTCTTC. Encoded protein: CASSLVGQGTEQFF.

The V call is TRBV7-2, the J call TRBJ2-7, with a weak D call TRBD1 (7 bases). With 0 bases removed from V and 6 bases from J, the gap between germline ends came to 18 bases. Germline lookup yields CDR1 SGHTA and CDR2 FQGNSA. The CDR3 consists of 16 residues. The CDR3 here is CASSLAQGGLSGEQYF. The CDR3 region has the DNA TGTGCCAGCAGCTTAGCGCAGGGGGGCCTCTCGGGCGAGCAGTACTTC.

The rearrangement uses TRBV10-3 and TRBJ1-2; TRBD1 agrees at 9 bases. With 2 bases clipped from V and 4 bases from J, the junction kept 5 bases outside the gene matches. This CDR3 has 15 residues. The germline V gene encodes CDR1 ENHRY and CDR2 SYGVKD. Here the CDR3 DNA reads TGTGCCATCAGTGAGACCTTGGACAGGGGCTATGGCTACACCTTC. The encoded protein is CAISETLDRGYGYTF.

The CDR3 DNA sequence: TGTGCCAGCAATAGCGGGAGTCGATTCAATGAGCAGTTCTTC. This gives the protein CASNSGSRFNEQFF. V and J are TRBV18 and TRBJ2-1; 9 nucleotides align to TRBD2. This CDR3 is 14 amino acids long. CDR1 is KGHSH and CDR2 is LQKENI in the germline V gene. Trimming took 8 bases from V and 6 from J; bases not matched to a gene: 8. The full variable domain, in which reference TRBV18 and TRBJ2-1 provide the parts outside the CDR3, is NAGVMQNPRHLVRRRGQEARLRCSPMKGHSHVYWYRQLPEEGLKFMVYLQKENIIDESGMPKERFSAEFPKEGPSILRIQQVVRGDSAAYFCASNSGSRFNEQFFGPGTRLTVL.

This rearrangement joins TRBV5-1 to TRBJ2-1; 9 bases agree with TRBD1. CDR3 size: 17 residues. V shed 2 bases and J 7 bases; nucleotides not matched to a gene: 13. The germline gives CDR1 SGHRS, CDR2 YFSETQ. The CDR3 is CASSLSGGQGVRNEQFF. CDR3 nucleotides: TGCGCCAGCAGCTTATCTGGGGGACAGGGAGTGAGGAATGAGCAGTTCTTC.

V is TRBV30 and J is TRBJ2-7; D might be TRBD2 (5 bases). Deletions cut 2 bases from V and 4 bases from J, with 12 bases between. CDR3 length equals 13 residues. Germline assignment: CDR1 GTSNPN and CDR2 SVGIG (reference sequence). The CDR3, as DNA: TGTGCCTGGAGTCACGGACTTGAGTACGAGCAGTACTTC. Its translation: CAWSHGLEYEQYF.

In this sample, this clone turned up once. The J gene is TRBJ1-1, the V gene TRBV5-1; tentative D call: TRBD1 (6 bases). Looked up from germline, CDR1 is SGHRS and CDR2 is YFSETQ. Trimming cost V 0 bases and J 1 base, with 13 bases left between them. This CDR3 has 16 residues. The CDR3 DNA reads TGCGCCAGCAGCTTGGGGGACGGGGGGCGGAACACTGAAGCTTTCTTT. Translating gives CASSLGDGGRNTEAFF.

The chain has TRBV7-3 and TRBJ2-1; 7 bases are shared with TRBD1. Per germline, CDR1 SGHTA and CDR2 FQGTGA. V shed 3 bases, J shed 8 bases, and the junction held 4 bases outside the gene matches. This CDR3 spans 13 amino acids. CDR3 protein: CASSFRQGDEQFF. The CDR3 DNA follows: TGTGCCAGCAGCTTTCGACAGGGCGATGAGCAGTTCTTC.

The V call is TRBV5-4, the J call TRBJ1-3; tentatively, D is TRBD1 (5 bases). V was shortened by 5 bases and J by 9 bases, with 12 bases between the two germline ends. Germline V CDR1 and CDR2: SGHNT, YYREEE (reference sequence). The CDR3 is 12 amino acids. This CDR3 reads CASSVWGGTIYF. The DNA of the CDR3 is TGTGCCAGCAGTGTGTGGGGCGGCACCATATATTTT.

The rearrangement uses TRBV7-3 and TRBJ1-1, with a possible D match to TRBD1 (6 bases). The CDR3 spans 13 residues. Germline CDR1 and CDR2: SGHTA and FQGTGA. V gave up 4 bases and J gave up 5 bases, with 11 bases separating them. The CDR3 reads CASSYREGTEAFF. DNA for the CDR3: TGTGCCAGCAGCTACAGGGAGGGGACTGAAGCTTTCTTT.

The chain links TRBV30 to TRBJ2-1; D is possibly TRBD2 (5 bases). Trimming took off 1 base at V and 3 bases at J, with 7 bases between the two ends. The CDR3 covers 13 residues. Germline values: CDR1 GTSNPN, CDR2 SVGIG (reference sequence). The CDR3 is CAWSGTHYNEQFF. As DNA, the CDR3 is TGTGCCTGGAGTGGGACTCACTACAATGAGCAGTTCTTC.

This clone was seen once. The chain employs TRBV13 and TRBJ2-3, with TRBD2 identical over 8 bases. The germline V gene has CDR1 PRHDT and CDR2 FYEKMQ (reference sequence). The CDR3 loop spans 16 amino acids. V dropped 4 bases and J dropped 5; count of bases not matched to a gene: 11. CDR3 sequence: CASSSSSGRGRDTQYF. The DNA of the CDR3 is TGTGCCAGCAGCTCGTCTAGCGGGCGGGGGAGAGATACGCAGTATTTT.

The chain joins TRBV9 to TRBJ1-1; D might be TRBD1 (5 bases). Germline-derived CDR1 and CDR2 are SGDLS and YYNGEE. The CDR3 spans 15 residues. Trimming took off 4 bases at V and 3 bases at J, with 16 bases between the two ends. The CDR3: CASSLPGEFDTEAFF. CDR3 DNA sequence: TGTGCCAGCAGCCTCCCGGGGGAATTCGACACTGAAGCTTTCTTT.